The 26 T cell receptor beta chains below come from one sample, sequenced in a study of blood T cell repertoires in COVID-19. Produced via immunoSEQ multiplex PCR; TCRdb's table is partial and in-frame only. This table holds around 190,000 clones, roughly 84% found once. Sequenced sample: peripheral blood. These receptors were obtained from a middle-aged man with COVID-19, enrolled during active disease.

CDR3 amino acids: CASSASGAGAYEQYF. DNA of the CDR3: TGTGCCAGCAGCGCCAGCGGGGCCGGGGCCTACGAGCAGTACTTC. The V gene is TRBV2, the J gene TRBJ2-7; 7 bases match TRBD2. V shed 6 bases, J shed 2 bases, and the junction held 10 bases outside the gene matches. This CDR3 has 15 amino acids. CDR1 is SNHLY and CDR2 is FYNNEI in the germline V gene.

The chain has TRBV7-3 and TRBJ1-1, with 7 bases fitting TRBD1. The CDR3 is 13 residues long. Germline CDR1 and CDR2: SGHTA and FQGTGA. The V and J ends lost 5 bases and 8 bases, in that order; junction bases with no gene match: 8. CDR3 residues: CASSQNVGQEAFF. In nucleotides, the CDR3 is TGTGCCAGCAGCCAAAATGTGGGACAGGAAGCTTTCTTT. The entire variable domain, with the rest obtained from reference TRBV7-3 and TRBJ1-1, is as follows: GAGVSQTPSNKVTEKGKYVELRCDPISGHTALYWYRQSLGQGPEFLIYFQGTGAADDSGLPNDRFFAVRPEGSVSTLKIQRTERGDSAVYLCASSQNVGQEAFFGQGTRLTVV.

In this sample, this clone turned up once. The V gene is TRBV4-2, the J gene TRBJ2-3, with TRBD2 matching 11 bases. The CDR3 loop spans 16 amino acids. V dropped 4 bases and J dropped 5; count of bases not matched to a gene: 8. The germline V gene has CDR1 LGHNA and CDR2 YNFKEQ. The CDR3 sequence: CASSPSLAGGQDTQYF. In nucleotides, the CDR3 is TGTGCCAGCAGCCCGAGTCTAGCGGGGGGACAAGATACGCAGTATTTT.

V usage is TRBV19 and J usage is TRBJ2-3, with TRBD2 matching over 11 bases. The junction had 16 bases not matched to a gene; V was cut back by 1 base and J by 4 bases. The CDR3 contains 20 residues. The germline V gene has CDR1 LNHDA and CDR2 SQIVND (reference sequence). CDR3 nucleotide sequence: TGTGCCAGTAGTATAGTACGGCTAGCGGGAGGTTCGGCCCCACCAGATACGCAGTATTTT. It is translated as CASSIVRLAGGSAPPDTQYF.

V usage is TRBV28 and J usage is TRBJ1-2; D is uncertain. V gave up 2 bases and J gave up 4 bases, with 5 bases separating them. Per germline, CDR1 MDHEN and CDR2 SYDVKM. The CDR3 is 12 residues long. The CDR3 sequence: CASSLEGYGYTF. The CDR3, as DNA: TGTGCCAGCAGTTTAGAGGGCTATGGCTACACCTTC.

V usage is TRBV30 and J usage is TRBJ1-1, with 8 bases aligning to TRBD1. The CDR3 sequence is 15 residues long. V lost 2 bases, J lost 4 bases, and 9 bases stayed unmatched. CDR1 and CDR2 (germline): GTSNPN, SVGIG (reference sequence). The CDR3 is CAWSRQGLRGTEAFF. CDR3 bases: TGTGCCTGGAGTAGACAGGGGCTCCGTGGCACTGAAGCTTTCTTT.

The V call is TRBV4-2, the J call TRBJ2-7; a possible D gene is TRBD1 (6 bases). The germline CDR1 and CDR2 sequences are LGHNA and YNFKEQ. The CDR3 consists of 15 residues. Trimming removed 5 bases from V and 2 bases from J, with 16 bases in between. CDR3 loop: CASSEGVGNPYEQYF. CDR3 in DNA: TGTGCCAGCAGCGAGGGGGTGGGTAATCCCTACGAGCAGTACTTC.

V gene TRBV6-5 combines with J gene TRBJ2-3, with unresolved D. V shed 11 bases and J shed 3 bases, with 15 bases lying between them. CDR3 length: 13 amino acids. Germline V gene lookup returns CDR1 MNHEY and CDR2 SVGAGI. This chain's CDR3 is CAASTIDTDTQYF. DNA for the CDR3: TGTGCCGCAAGCACGATAGATACAGATACGCAGTATTTT.

This rearrangement joins TRBV10-1 to TRBJ2-5; 10 bases are shared with TRBD2. The CDR3 consists of 15 residues. In germline, CDR1 is WNHNN, CDR2 SYGVQD (reference sequence). Trimming cost V 2 bases and J 3 bases; bases outside gene matches: 3. The CDR3 nucleotides read TGCGCCAGCAGTGAGGGTCTAGCGGGAGAAGAGACCCAGTACTTC. Residues: CASSEGLAGEETQYF.

The V and J genes are TRBV7-3 and TRBJ2-1, with 10 bases that match TRBD2. The CDR3 extends over 16 amino acids. The ends lost 5 bases at V and 0 bases at J; junction bases unmatched: 4. Per germline, CDR1 SGHTA and CDR2 FQGTGA. The CDR3 loop is CASSAIAGGSYNEQFF. CDR3 nucleotides: TGTGCCAGCAGCGCCATAGCGGGGGGCTCCTACAATGAGCAGTTCTTC.

This rearrangement joins TRBV2 to TRBJ2-2; perhaps TRBD1 as D (6 bases). Germline CDR1 SNHLY, CDR2 FYNNEI. This CDR3 has 12 residues. V lost 6 bases and J 6 bases, leaving 8 bases between the germline ends. DNA for the CDR3: TGTGCCAGCAGCGCAGGGGCCGGGGAGCTGTTTTTT. Its translation is CASSAGAGELFF.

V gene TRBV3-1 (or the pseudogene TRBV3-2) combines with J gene TRBJ2-7; 7 bases match TRBD2. Unmatched junction bases numbered 7, after V lost 2 bases and J lost 6 bases. Looked up from germline, CDR1 is LGHDT and CDR2 is YNNKEL (reference sequence). The CDR3 has 14 residues. CDR3 amino acids: CASSQRLAWGEQYF. The CDR3 DNA reads as TGTGCCAGCAGCCAACGACTAGCTTGGGGCGAGCAGTACTTC.

V gene TRBV5-1 combines with J gene TRBJ2-3, with TRBD1 matching 9 bases. From germline, CDR1 is SGHRS and CDR2 YFSETQ. This CDR3 region has 15 residues. Germline trimming cut 3 bases from V and 3 bases from J; bases unmatched to any gene: 5. The CDR3 protein is CASSWDRAGTDTQYF. The CDR3 DNA reads as TGCGCCAGCAGCTGGGACAGGGCGGGGACAGATACGCAGTATTTT.

This rearrangement joins TRBV19 to TRBJ2-1, with TRBD2 matching 10 bases. Germline V CDR1 and CDR2: LNHDA, SQIVND (reference sequence). With 6 bases clipped from V and 2 bases from J, the junction kept 13 bases outside the gene matches. The CDR3 is 18 amino acids. CDR3 nucleotides: TGTGCCAGTAGCTCCAGTGCACCTAGCGGGAGTACCTACAATGAGCAGTTCTTC. Translation gives CASSSSAPSGSTYNEQFF.

The chain couples TRBV6-2 or TRBV6-3 to TRBJ1-2, with 8 bases aligning to TRBD1. Germline loops: CDR1 MNHEY, CDR2 SVGEGT. After removal of 4 bases from V and 3 bases from J, the junction contained 7 bases not matched to a gene. This CDR3 comprises 15 residues. CDR3 sequence (DNA): TGTGCCAGCAGTTTCCCCGACAGGGGTGACTATGGCTACACCTTC. Encoded protein: CASSFPDRGDYGYTF.

This clone was picked up one time. This rearrangement joins TRBV28 to TRBJ2-7; a possible D gene is TRBD2 (5 bases). From germline, CDR1 is MDHEN and CDR2 SYDVKM. V lost 2 bases to trimming and J lost 3 bases, with 8 bases between them. CDR3 size: 13 residues. CDR3 residues: CASSLGEIYEQYF. CDR3 nucleotides: TGTGCCAGCAGTTTAGGGGAGATCTACGAGCAGTACTTC.

The chain has TRBV24-1 and TRBJ2-3, with a weak D call TRBD2 (6 bases). CDR3 length: 12 amino acids. V was clipped by 5 bases and J by 4 bases, with 6 bases between them. Looked up from germline, CDR1 is KGHDR and CDR2 is SFDVKD. The CDR3 DNA is TGTGCCACCAGTGCGGGGGCAGATACGCAGTATTTT. Encoded protein: CATSAGADTQYF.

The genes are TRBV18 and TRBJ1-1; D is perhaps TRBD1 (6 bases). This CDR3 contains 15 residues. V was trimmed by 1 base and J by 0 bases, leaving 9 bases between them. Per the germline V gene, CDR1 is KGHSH and CDR2 is LQKENI. CDR3 loop: CASSPLDSMNTEAFF. CDR3 bases: TGTGCCAGCTCACCACTGGACAGCATGAACACTGAAGCTTTCTTT. Full variable domain (rest looked up from reference TRBV18 and TRBJ1-1): NAGVMQNPRHLVRRRGQEARLRCSPMKGHSHVYWYRQLPEEGLKFMVYLQKENIIDESGMPKERFSAEFPKEGPSILRIQQVVRGDSAAYFCASSPLDSMNTEAFFGQGTRLTVV.

The J gene is TRBJ1-4, the V gene TRBV12-3 or TRBV12-4; D is uncertain. The CDR3 is 12 amino acids. V lost 6 bases to trimming and J lost 4 bases, with 6 bases between them. DNA for the CDR3: TGTGCCAGCAGATACAGTAATGAAAAACTGTTTTTT. It translates to CASRYSNEKLFF.

The chain recombines TRBV7-9 with TRBJ2-6; unclear D gene. The V end lost 5 bases, the J end lost 4 bases, and 6 bases lay between the germline ends. This CDR3 comprises 13 residues. From germline, CDR1 is SEHNR and CDR2 FQNEAQ (reference sequence). The CDR3 DNA reads TGTGCCAGCAGCGACGGGGGGGCCAACGTCCTGACTTTC. Translated, it gives CASSDGGANVLTF.

The chain is built from TRBV6-2 or TRBV6-3 and TRBJ2-1; the D gene is possibly TRBD2 (6 bases). The germline V gene encodes CDR1 MNHEY and CDR2 SVGEGT. The ends were cut back, 2 bases at V and 2 bases at J, with 13 bases in the middle. This CDR3 is 16 amino acids long. DNA for the CDR3: TGTGCCAGCAGTTACCTCGCGGGGATGACCTACAATGAGCAGTTCTTC. Translating it yields CASSYLAGMTYNEQFF.

The chain carries TRBV27 and TRBJ2-7, with 15 bases aligning to TRBD2. From germline, CDR1 is MNHEY and CDR2 SMNVEV (reference sequence). The CDR3 covers 19 residues. Trimming cost V 4 bases and J 2 bases; bases outside gene matches: 12. The CDR3 protein is CASSSRWKGLAGGPYEQYF. The CDR3 region has the DNA TGTGCCAGCAGTTCAAGATGGAAGGGACTAGCGGGAGGCCCCTACGAGCAGTACTTC.

This clone was seen only once. This chain joins TRBV6-6 and TRBJ2-7, with TRBD1 identical over 7 bases. Germline assignment: CDR1 MNHNY and CDR2 SVGAGI (reference sequence). J lost 4 bases, V lost 4 bases, and 1 base had no gene match. This CDR3 contains 12 residues. CDR3 sequence (DNA): TGTGCCAGCAGTTTACAGGGGTACGAGCAGTACTTC. It is translated as CASSLQGYEQYF.

The chain has TRBV4-2 and TRBJ2-7; weak D call: TRBD2 (6 bases). The CDR3 runs 16 residues. Trimming took 0 bases from V and 0 from J, leaving 12 bases between them. Germline-derived CDR1 and CDR2 are LGHNA and YNFKEQ. This CDR3 reads CASSQELEGNSYEQYF. The DNA for the CDR3 is TGTGCCAGCAGCCAAGAATTGGAGGGTAACTCCTACGAGCAGTACTTC.

This sequence joins TRBV28 and TRBJ2-1; TRBD1 aligns across 7 bases. Germline CDR1 reads MDHEN; CDR2 reads SYDVKM. The V gene end was trimmed by 4 bases and the J gene end by 6 bases; junction bases not matched to a gene: 3. The CDR3 extends over 13 amino acids. CDR3 protein: CASSSYRGNEQFF. As DNA, the CDR3 is TGTGCCAGCAGTTCATACAGGGGCAATGAGCAGTTCTTC.

The table lists this clone with a few counts. Other DNA sequences in this sample translate to the same CDR3. The genes are TRBV7-2 and TRBJ2-3, with D possibly being TRBD2 (6 bases). The length of the CDR3 is 16 residues. Germline CDR1 is SGHTA and CDR2 is FQGNSA. Trimming cost V 3 bases and J 0 bases, with 13 bases left between them. CDR3 sequence reads: CASSLLGGDSTDTQYF. CDR3 sequence (DNA): TGTGCCAGCAGCTTGCTGGGGGGAGATAGCACAGATACGCAGTATTTT. Complete variable domain (other parts from reference TRBV7-2 and TRBJ2-3): GAGVSQSPSNKVTEKGKDVELRCDPISGHTALYWYRQSLGQGLEFLIYFQGNSAPDKSGLPSDRFSAERTGGSVSTLTIQRTQQEDSAVYLCASSLLGGDSTDTQYFGPGTRLTVL.